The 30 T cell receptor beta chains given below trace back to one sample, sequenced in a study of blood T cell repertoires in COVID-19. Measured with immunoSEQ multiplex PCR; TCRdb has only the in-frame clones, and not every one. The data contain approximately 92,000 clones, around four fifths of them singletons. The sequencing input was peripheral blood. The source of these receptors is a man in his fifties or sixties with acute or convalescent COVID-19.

The DNA for the CDR3 is TGTGCCAGCAGTTCTGGGTCTCGACTTACTAACTATGGCTACACCTTC. Its protein is CASSSGSRLTNYGYTF. V is TRBV28 and J is TRBJ1-2; D not certain. Germline V lookup: CDR1 MDHEN, CDR2 SYDVKM. This CDR3 comprises 16 residues. The germline V and J ends were trimmed by 4 bases and 0 bases, with 15 bases remaining between them.

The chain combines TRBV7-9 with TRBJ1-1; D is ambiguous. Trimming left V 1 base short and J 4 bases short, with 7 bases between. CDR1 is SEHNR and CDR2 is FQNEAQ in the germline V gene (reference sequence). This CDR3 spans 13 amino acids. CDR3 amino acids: CASSLGDITEAFF. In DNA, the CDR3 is TGTGCCAGCAGCTTAGGTGACATCACTGAAGCTTTCTTT.

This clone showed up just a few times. Here the CDR3 reads CASSYSAGWEQYF. The CDR3 nucleotides read TGTGCCAGCAGTTACTCGGCAGGGTGGGAGCAGTACTTC. The chain couples TRBV6-5 to TRBJ2-7; D is possibly TRBD1 (5 bases). Germline values: CDR1 MNHEY, CDR2 SVGAGI. V was cut by 0 bases and J by 7 bases, with 10 bases left in between. The CDR3 has 13 amino acids.

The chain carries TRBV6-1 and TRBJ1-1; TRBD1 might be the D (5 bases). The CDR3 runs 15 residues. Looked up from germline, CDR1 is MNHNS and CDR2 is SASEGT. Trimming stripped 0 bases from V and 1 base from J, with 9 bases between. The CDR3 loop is CASSEAWQGNTEAFF. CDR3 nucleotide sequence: TGTGCCAGCAGTGAAGCATGGCAGGGGAACACTGAAGCTTTCTTT.

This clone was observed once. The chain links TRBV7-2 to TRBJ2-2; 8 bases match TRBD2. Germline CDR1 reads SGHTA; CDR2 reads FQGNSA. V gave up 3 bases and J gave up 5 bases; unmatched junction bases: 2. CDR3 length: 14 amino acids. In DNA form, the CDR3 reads TGTGCCAGCAGCTTTCCTAGCGGGACCGGGGAGCTGTTTTTT. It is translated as CASSFPSGTGELFF.

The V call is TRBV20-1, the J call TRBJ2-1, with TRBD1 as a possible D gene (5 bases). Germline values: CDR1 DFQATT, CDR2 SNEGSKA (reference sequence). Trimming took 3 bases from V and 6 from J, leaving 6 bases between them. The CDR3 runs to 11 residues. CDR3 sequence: CSASQGNEQFF. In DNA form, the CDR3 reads TGCAGTGCTAGTCAGGGCAATGAGCAGTTCTTC.

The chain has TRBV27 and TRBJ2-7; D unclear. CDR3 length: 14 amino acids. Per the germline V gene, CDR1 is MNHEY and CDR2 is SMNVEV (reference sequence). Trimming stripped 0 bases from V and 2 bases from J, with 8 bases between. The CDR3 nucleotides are TGTGCCAGCAGTTTATCTACTGTAGCCTACGAGCAGTACTTC. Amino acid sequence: CASSLSTVAYEQYF.

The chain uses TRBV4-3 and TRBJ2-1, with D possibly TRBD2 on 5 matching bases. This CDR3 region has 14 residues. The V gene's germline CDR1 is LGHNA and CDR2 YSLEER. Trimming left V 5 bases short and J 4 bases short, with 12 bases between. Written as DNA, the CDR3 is TGCGCCAGCAGCTACACCGGGGATTACAATGAGCAGTTCTTC. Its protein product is CASSYTGDYNEQFF.

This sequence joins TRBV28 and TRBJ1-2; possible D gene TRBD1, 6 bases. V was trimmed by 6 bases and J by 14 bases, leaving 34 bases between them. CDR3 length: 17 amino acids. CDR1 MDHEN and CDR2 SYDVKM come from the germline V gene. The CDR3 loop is CASSQGKYLTGTRPGTF. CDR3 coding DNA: TGTGCCAGCAGCCAGGGGAAGTACCTCACTGGGACCCGGCCGGGGACCTTC.

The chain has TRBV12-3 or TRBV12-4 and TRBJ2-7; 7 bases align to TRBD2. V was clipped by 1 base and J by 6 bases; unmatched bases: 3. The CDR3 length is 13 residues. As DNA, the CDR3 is TGTGCCAGCAGTTTAGGCCGCGGGAGCGAGCAGTACTTC. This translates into CASSLGRGSEQYF.

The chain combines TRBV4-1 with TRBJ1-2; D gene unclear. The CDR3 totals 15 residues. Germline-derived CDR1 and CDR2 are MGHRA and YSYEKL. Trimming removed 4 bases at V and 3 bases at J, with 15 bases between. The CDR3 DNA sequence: TGCGCCAGCAGCCCTCCCCTAATAAGCTACTATGGCTACACCTTC. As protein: CASSPPLISYYGYTF.

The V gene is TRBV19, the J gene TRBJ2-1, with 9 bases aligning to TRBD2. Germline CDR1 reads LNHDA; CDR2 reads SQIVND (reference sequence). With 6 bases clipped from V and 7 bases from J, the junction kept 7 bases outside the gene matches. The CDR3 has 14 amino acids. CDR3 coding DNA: TGTGCCAGTAGGATGCGGGAGGGACCGAATGAGCAGTTCTTC. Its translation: CASRMREGPNEQFF.

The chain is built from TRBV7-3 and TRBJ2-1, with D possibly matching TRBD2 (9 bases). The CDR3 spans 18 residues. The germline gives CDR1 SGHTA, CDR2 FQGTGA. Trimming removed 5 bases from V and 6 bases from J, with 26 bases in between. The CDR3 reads CASSQGAGGPLGRNEQFF. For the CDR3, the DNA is TGTGCCAGCAGCCAGGGGGCGGGAGGGCCACTAGGTCGCAATGAGCAGTTCTTC.

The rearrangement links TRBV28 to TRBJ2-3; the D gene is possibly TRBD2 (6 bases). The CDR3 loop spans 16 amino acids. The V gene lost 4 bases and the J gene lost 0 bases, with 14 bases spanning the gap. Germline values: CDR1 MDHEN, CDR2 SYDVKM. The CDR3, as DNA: TGTGCCAGCAGTTCCATGGGGCGGGAAAGCACAGATACGCAGTATTTT. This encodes CASSSMGRESTDTQYF.

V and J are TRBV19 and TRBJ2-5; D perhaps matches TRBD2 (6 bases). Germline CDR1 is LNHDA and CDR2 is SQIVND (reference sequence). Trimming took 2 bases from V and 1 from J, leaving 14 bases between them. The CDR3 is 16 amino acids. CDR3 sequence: CASSISLARFQETQYF. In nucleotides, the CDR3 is TGTGCCAGTAGTATATCCCTAGCGCGGTTCCAAGAGACCCAGTACTTC.

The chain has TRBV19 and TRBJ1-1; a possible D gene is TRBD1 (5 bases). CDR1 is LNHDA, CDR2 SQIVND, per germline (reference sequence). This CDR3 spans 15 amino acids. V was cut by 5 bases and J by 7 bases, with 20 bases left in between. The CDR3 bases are TGTGCCAGTAGTCCCACCGGTGTCAGGGAAATTGAAGCTTTCTTT. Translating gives CASSPTGVREIEAFF.

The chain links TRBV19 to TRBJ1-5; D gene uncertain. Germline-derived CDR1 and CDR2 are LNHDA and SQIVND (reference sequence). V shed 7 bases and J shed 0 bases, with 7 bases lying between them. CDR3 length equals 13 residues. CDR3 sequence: CASTEYSNQPQHF. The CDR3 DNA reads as TGTGCCAGTACTGAGTATAGCAATCAGCCCCAGCATTTT.

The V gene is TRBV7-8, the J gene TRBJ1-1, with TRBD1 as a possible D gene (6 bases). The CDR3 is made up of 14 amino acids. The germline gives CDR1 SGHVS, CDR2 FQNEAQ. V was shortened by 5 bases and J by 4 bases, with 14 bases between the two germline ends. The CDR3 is CASSQQGGGTEAFF. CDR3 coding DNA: TGTGCCAGCAGCCAACAGGGTGGTGGCACTGAAGCTTTCTTT.

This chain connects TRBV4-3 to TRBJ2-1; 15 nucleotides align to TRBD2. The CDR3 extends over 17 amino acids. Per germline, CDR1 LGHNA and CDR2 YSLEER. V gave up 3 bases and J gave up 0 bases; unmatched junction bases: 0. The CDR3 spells CASSQGLAGGSYNEQFF. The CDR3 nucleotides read TGCGCCAGCAGCCAGGGACTAGCGGGGGGCTCCTACAATGAGCAGTTCTTC.

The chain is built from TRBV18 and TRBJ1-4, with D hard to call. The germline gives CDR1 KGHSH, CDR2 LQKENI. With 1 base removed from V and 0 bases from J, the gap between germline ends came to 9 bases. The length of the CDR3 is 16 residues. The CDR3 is CASSPRPDATNEKLFF. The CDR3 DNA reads TGTGCCAGCTCACCACGTCCAGATGCAACTAATGAAAAACTGTTTTTT.

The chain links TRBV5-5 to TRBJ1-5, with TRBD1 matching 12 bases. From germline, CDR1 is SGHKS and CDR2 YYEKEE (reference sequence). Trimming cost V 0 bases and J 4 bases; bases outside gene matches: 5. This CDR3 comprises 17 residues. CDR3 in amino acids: CASSLGGQGAMNQPQHF. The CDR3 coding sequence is TGTGCCAGCAGCTTGGGGGGACAGGGGGCGATGAATCAGCCCCAGCATTTT. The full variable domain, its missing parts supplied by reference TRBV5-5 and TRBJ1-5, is DAGVTQSPTHLIKTRGQQVTLRCSPISGHKSVSWYQQVLGQGPQFIFQYYEKEERGRGNFPDRFSARQFPNYSSELNVNALLLGDSALYLCASSLGGQGAMNQPQHFGDGTRLSIL.

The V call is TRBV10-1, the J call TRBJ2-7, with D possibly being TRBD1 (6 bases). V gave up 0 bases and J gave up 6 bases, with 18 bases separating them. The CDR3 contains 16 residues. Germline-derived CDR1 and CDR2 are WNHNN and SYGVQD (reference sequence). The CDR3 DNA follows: TGCGCCAGCAGTGAGTCGGTGGGCCTCAGGGGAGCCGAGCAGTACTTC. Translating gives CASSESVGLRGAEQYF.

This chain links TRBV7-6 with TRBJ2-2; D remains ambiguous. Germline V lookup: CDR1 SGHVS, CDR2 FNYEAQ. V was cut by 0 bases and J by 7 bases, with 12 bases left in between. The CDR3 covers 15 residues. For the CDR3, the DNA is TGTGCCAGCAGCTTAGCGTCGGTTTTGGTCGGGGAGCTGTTTTTT. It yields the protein CASSLASVLVGELFF.

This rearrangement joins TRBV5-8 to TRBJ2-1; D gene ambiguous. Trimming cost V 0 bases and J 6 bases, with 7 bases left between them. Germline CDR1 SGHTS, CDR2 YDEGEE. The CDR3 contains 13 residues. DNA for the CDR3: TGTGCCAGCAGCTTGGTAGTGCGCAATGAGCAGTTCTTC. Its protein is CASSLVVRNEQFF.

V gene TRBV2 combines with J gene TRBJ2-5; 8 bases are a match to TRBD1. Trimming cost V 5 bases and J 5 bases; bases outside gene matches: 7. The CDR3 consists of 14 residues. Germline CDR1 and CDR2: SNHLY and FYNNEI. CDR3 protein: CASSYRGSGETQYF. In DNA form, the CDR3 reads TGTGCCAGCAGTTACAGGGGGTCCGGGGAGACCCAGTACTTC.

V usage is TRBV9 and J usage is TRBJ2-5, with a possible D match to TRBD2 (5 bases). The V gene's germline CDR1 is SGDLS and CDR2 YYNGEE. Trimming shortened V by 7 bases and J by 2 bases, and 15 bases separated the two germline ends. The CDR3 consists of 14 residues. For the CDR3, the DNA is TGTGCCAGCGGTTTCGGAGGCGTTCAAGAGACCCAGTACTTC. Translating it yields CASGFGGVQETQYF.

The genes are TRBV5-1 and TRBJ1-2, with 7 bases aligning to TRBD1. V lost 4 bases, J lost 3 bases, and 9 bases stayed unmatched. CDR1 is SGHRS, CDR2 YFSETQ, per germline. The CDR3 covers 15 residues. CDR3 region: CASSPPGQADYGYTF. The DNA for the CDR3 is TGCGCCAGCAGCCCTCCCGGACAGGCAGACTATGGCTACACCTTC.

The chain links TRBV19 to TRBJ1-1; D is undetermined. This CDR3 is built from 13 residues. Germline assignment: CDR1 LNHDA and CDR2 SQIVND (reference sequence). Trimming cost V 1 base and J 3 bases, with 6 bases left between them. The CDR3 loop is CASSIGADTEAFF. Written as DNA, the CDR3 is TGTGCCAGTAGTATAGGGGCAGACACTGAAGCTTTCTTT.

CDR3 protein: CASSYLQGEKLFF. DNA for the CDR3: TGTGCCAGCAGTTACTTGCAGGGGGAAAAACTGTTTTTT. The J gene is TRBJ1-4, the V gene TRBV6-5; perhaps TRBD1 as D (6 bases). CDR1 and CDR2 (germline): MNHEY, SVGAGI. The CDR3 runs 13 residues. Trimming removed 1 base from V and 8 bases from J, with 8 bases in between.

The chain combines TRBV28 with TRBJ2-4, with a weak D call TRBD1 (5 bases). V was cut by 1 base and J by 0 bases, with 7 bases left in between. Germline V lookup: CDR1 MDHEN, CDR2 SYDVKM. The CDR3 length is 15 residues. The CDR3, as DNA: TGTGCCAGCAGTTTATCAGGGCTAGCCAAAAACATTCAGTACTTC. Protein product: CASSLSGLAKNIQYF.